This T cell receptor beta chain was recovered during a study of blood T cell repertoires in COVID-19. Turning to the study itself: Acute and convalescent COVID-19 specimens originated in the United States, Italy and Spain. PBMCs, B-cell-depleted T cells, or T cells were the source of the cDNA or gDNA that made up the material.

The germline V gene encodes CDR1 SGHAT and CDR2 FQNNGV. The junction had 8 bases not matched to a gene; V was cut back by 1 base and J by 5 bases. The CDR3 sequence is 16 residues long. Per the original methods: Reference gene primer amplification in the assay estimated nucleated cell counts. Method: immunoSEQ multiplex PCR; TCRdb's copy keeps in-frame clones and lacks some. D and trimming were read from the DNA, whereas the V and J calls and clone size are those reported in that table. The table records about 44,000 clones, 70% to 90% of them present only once. Source material: peripheral blood. This TCR came from an older man with active COVID-19. V is TRBV11-2 and J is TRBJ2-3; 8 bases match TRBD2. The CDR3 here is CASSLGPAGGGDTQYF. The CDR3 coding sequence is TGTGCCAGCAGCTTAGGGCCCGCGGGGGGAGGAGATACGCAGTATTTT.